Included here is one T cell receptor (beta chain) sequence, with context. Trimming shortened V by 2 bases and J by 4 bases, and 12 bases separated the two germline ends. The CDR3 is 15 residues long. The germline V gene encodes CDR1 KGHSH and CDR2 LQKENI. The data derive from a study of blood T cell repertoires in COVID-19. Sequenced by immunoSEQ multiplex PCR; TCRdb stores in-frame clones only, minus some. The sample gives approximately 200,000 clones, about 81% of which show up once; 10% to 15% is in the top ten. The sequence was collected from a woman of 80 years or more with COVID-19, enrolled during active disease. The V gene is TRBV18, the J gene TRBJ2-1; possible D gene TRBD2, 5 bases. Input material: peripheral blood. The CDR3 DNA reads as TGTGCCAGCTCACCAAGCCTAGCCCCATACAATGAGCAGTTCTTC. Its protein product is CASSPSLAPYNEQFF.